This paragraph covers one T cell receptor beta chain sequence. In the same sample, other DNA sequences code for this CDR3. TCRdb's table, derived via immunoSEQ multiplex PCR, lists solely in-frame clones and lacks some. The data contain about 680,000 clones, roughly 90% of them singletons. The CDR3 loop spans 15 amino acids. From germline, CDR1 is MNHEY and CDR2 SVGAGI. The V end was cut by 3 bases, the J end by 0 bases, with 10 bases between. Documented treatment: 19 received Ad26.COV2.S at low or high dose, single or two shots; a few received placebo; per-sample allocation not given. Following the first vaccine or placebo injection, samples were taken on day 63. These data originate in a study of Ad26.COV2.S vaccination and SARS-CoV-2 variants.

The TCR sequence derives from a person between 18 and 65 years old who received the Ad26.COV2.S COVID-19 vaccine or a placebo. This sequence joins TRBV6-5 and TRBJ2-3; D not certain. Specimen: peripheral blood, collected in a trial of Ad26.COV2.S vaccine versus placebo. The CDR3 loop reads CASSYRPTSTDTQYF. As DNA, the CDR3 is TGTGCCAGCAGTTATCGACCTACGAGCACAGATACGCAGTATTTT.